This TCR beta chain originates from a study of T cells in Graves' hyperthyroidism and ophthalmopathy. Study-wide context: Any treatment followed the collection of peripheral blood at initial diagnosis. Study results and limitations: A model built on 13 V-J features separated ophthalmopathy from stable hyperthyroidism. Most thyroid-expanded clonotypes above 0.001 were also found in blood.

The CDR3 is made up of 15 amino acids. V was pared by 3 bases and J by 6 bases, with 8 bases of the junction left unmatched. Germline V gene lookup returns CDR1 SGHRS and CDR2 YFSETQ. Researchers took RNA transcripts and amplified the TCR beta CDR3 regions from them. Primed by the HTBI set, a first-round RT-PCR was run on the TCR CDR3. TCRdb ran MiXCR on the multiplex PCR reads and lists one entry per CDR3 protein. Of 250,000 to 350,000 distinct CDR3 sequences listed, approximately 20% are singletons. Uncontrolled infection, other autoimmune disease, pregnancy or lactation excluded patients. This clonotype was detected a few times. No antigen is known for it.

The rearrangement uses TRBV5-1 and TRBJ1-4, with 7 bases that match TRBD1. The sample was blood. The clonotype was recovered from a man aged 25-45 years with Graves' ophthalmopathy. Here the CDR3 DNA reads TGCGCCAGCAGCTACGGGGACAGTCTCGATGAAAAACTGTTTTTT. Translated: CASSYGDSLDEKLFF.